This is a list of T cell receptor beta chains from one sample in a study of blood T cell repertoires in COVID-19. TCRdb's table, derived via immunoSEQ multiplex PCR, lists solely in-frame clones and lacks some. The sample includes approximately 81,000 clones, approximately 91% of them seen just once. The sample taken for sequencing was peripheral blood. The receptor source for this set is a man between 65 and 85 years old with active or convalescent COVID-19. Each CDR3 is given with its conserved first and last residue. Size is omitted from some rows. Given values are once, few, many or a class for expanded clones.

V gene	J gene	clone size	CDR3 protein
TRBV4-2	TRBJ2-3	.	CASSQSTISGGATDTQYF
TRBV5-8	TRBJ2-7	.	CASSLGGTAERGF
TRBV6-6	TRBJ1-3	.	CASSYTGTGSGNTIYF
TRBV19	TRBJ1-2	.	CASSIYGTNYGYTF
TRBV5-1	TRBJ2-5	.	CASSPRAGGFGETQYF
TRBV5-1	TRBJ2-7	.	CASSLASVSSSLYEQYF
TRBV18	TRBJ1-5	.	CASSFNSNQPQHF
TRBV5-1	TRBJ2-7	few	CASSPGQGRLNYEQYF
TRBV19	TRBJ1-5	.	CASSIIQGVGQPQHF
TRBV30	TRBJ1-6	once	CASQGLTYNSPLHF
TRBV5-5	TRBJ2-5	.	CASSGQGLETQYF
TRBV5-1	TRBJ2-7	.	CASSLVGGYTYEQYF
TRBV3-1/TRBV3-2	TRBJ1-5	.	CASSQGTGSKNQPQHF
TRBV6-5	TRBJ2-7	.	CASSYSGTGEYEQYF
TRBV10-1	TRBJ2-3	.	CASSELQSTDTQYF
TRBV4-3	TRBJ2-1	.	CASSLGIAGGRYNEQFF
TRBV9	TRBJ1-3	.	CASSEGAPSSGNTIYF
TRBV18	TRBJ1-3	.	CASYTWSDGGNTIYF
TRBV4-2	TRBJ1-5	.	CASSQGGASQPQHF
TRBV7-9	TRBJ1-1	.	CASSSFTGILNTEAFF
TRBV5-6	TRBJ1-1	.	CASREGQTNTEAFF
TRBV13	TRBJ2-7	.	CASSLGPGQGIDEQYF
TRBV2	TRBJ1-2	.	CASTSFPGQGNYGYTF
TRBV5-1	TRBJ2-3	.	CASRGTSGEPDTQYF
TRBV7-6	TRBJ1-6	.	CASSLYGPTGVYNSPLHF
TRBV19	TRBJ1-2	.	CASSMRGGGYTF
TRBV7-9	TRBJ1-4	.	CASSRDSNEKLFF
TRBV27	TRBJ1-6	few	CASSLTLGAYNSPLHF
TRBV6-1	TRBJ2-7	.	CASSEGGLYYEQYF
TRBV19	TRBJ2-3	.	CASSAREGADTQYF
TRBV30	TRBJ2-5	.	CAWGSYQETQYF
TRBV3-1/TRBV3-2	TRBJ1-3	.	CASSQGGTSSGNTIYF